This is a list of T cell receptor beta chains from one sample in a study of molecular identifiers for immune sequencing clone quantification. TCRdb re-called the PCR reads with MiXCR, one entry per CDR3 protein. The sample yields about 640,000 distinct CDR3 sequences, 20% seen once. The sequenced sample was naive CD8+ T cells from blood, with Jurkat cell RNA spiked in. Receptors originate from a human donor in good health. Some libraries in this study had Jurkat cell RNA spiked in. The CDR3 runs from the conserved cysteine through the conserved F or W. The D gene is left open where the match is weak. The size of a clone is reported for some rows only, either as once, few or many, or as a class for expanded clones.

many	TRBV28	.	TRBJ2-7	CASSSRPGTHTYEQYF	TGTGCCAGCAGTTCCAGACCCGGGACACACACCTACGAGCAGTACTTC
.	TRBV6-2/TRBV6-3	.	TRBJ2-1	CASSLTGTRYNEQFF	TGTGCCAGCAGCCTAACCGGGACGCGTTACAATGAGCAGTTCTTC
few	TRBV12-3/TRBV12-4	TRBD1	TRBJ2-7	CASSFGTDTTYEQYF	TGTGCCAGCAGTTTCGGGACAGATACGACCTACGAGCAGTACTTC
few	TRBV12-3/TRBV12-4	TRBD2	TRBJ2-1	CASSSPGLAYEQFF	TGTGCCAGCAGTTCCCCGGGACTAGCGTATGAGCAGTTCTTC
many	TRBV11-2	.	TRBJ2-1	CASSLNVAERSYNEQFF	TGTGCCAGCAGCTTAAACGTGGCAGAAAGATCCTACAATGAGCAGTTCTTC
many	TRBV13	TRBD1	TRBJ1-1	CASTYRGGMNTEAFF	TGTGCCAGCACTTACAGGGGGGGGATGAACACTGAAGCTTTCTTT
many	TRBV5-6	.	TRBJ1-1	CASSLELRNTEAFF	TGTGCCAGCAGCTTGGAGCTCAGGAACACTGAAGCTTTCTTT
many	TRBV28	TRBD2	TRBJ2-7	CASSPPGTSAYEQYF	TGTGCCAGCAGTCCGCCGGGGACTAGCGCGTACGAGCAGTACTTC
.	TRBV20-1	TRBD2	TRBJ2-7	CSARPSGDPPYEQYF	TGCAGTGCTAGACCTAGCGGCGACCCTCCCTACGAGCAGTACTTC
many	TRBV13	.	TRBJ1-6	CASLQGTGSPLHF	TGTGCCAGTCTGCAGGGTACTGGTTCACCCCTCCACTTT
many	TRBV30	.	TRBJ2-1	CAWNAVLNEQFF	TGTGCCTGGAACGCGGTATTGAATGAGCAGTTCTTC
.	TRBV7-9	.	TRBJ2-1	CASSPQMTVNFYNEQFF	TGTGCCAGCAGCCCACAGATGACGGTTAACTTTTACAATGAGCAGTTCTTC
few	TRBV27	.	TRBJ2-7	CASMDSWAWEQYF	TGTGCCAGCATGGACAGTTGGGCGTGGGAGCAGTACTTC
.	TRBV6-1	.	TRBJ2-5	CASSELDSGETQYF	TGTGCCAGCAGTGAATTGGACAGCGGGGAGACCCAGTACTTC
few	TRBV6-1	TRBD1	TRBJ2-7	CASSVSDRGSYEQYF	TGTGCCAGCAGTGTGTCGGACAGGGGGTCCTACGAGCAGTACTTC
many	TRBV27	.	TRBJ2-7	CASSLGLGEQYF	TGTGCCAGCAGCCTAGGACTCGGGGAGCAGTACTTC
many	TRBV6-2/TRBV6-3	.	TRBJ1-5	CASSYLYGQPQHF	TGTGCCAGCAGTTACTTGTATGGTCAGCCCCAGCATTTT
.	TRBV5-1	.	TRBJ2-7	CASSSLPSDEQYF	TGCGCCAGCAGTTCTCTCCCTAGTGACGAGCAGTACTTC
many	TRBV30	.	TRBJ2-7	CAWMGQAYEQYF	TGTGCCTGGATGGGGCAGGCCTACGAGCAGTACTTC
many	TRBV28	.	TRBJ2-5	CASSAVRGRGAQYF	TGTGCCAGCAGTGCTGTACGGGGCCGAGGGGCCCAGTACTTC
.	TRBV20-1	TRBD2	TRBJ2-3	CSAPLVREWYTQYF	TGCAGTGCTCCTTTGGTGCGGGAGTGGTATACGCAGTATTTT
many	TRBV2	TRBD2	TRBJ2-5	CASSERGLAGPGETQYF	TGTGCCAGCAGTGAACGGGGGTTAGCGGGCCCAGGAGAGACCCAGTACTTC
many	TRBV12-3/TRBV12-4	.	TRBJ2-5	CASSDGEETQYF	TGTGCCAGCAGCGACGGTGAAGAGACCCAGTACTTC
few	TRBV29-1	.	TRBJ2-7	CSVEGQASYEQYF	TGCAGCGTTGAGGGGCAGGCATCCTACGAGCAGTACTTC
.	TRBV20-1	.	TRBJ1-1	CSARGPRRGRNAEAFF	TGCAGTGCTAGAGGACCGCGTAGGGGACGGAACGCTGAAGCTTTCTTT
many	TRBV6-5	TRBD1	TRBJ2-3	CASSYRTGGTDTQYF	TGTGCCAGCAGTTACCGTACAGGGGGAACAGATACGCAGTATTTT
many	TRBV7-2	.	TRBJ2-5	CASSLYRAEETQYF	TGTGCCAGCAGCTTATACCGAGCAGAAGAGACCCAGTACTTC
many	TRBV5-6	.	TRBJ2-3	CASSLGGRDDTQYF	TGTGCCAGCAGCTTAGGGGGGCGCGATGATACGCAGTATTTT
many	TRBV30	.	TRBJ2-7	CAWSTGDPNEQYF	TGTGCCTGGAGTACGGGGGATCCTAACGAGCAGTACTTC
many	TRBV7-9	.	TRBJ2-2	CASSFSGVATGELFF	TGTGCCAGCAGCTTCTCAGGGGTGGCAACCGGGGAGCTGTTTTTT
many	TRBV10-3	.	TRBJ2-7	CAISDPYEQYF	TGTGCCATCAGTGACCCCTACGAGCAGTACTTC
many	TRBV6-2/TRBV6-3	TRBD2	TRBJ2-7	CASRDSGLADPGYEQYF	TGTGCCAGCAGGGATTCGGGACTAGCGGATCCCGGGTACGAGCAGTACTTC
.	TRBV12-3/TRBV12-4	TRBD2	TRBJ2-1	CASSPLLGGGAYNEQFF	TGTGCCAGCAGTCCCCTACTCGGCGGGGGGGCCTACAATGAGCAGTTCTTC
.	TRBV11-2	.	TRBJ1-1	CASRFDGGTNTEAFF	TGTGCCAGCAGATTCGACGGGGGAACGAACACTGAAGCTTTCTTT
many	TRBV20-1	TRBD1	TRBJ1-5	CSASTGGYSNQPQHF	TGCAGTGCTTCCACAGGGGGCTATAGCAATCAGCCCCAGCATTTT
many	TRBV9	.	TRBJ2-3	CASSSLVPDTQYF	TGTGCCAGCAGCTCCTTAGTCCCAGATACGCAGTATTTT
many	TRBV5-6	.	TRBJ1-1	CASSLRDQRYRTFLNTEAFF	TGTGCCAGCAGCTTGCGGGACCAACGTTACCGGACCTTTTTGAACACTGAAGCTTTCTTT
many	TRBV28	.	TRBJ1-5	CASSFRARGWDQPQHF	TGTGCCAGCAGTTTTCGGGCTCGAGGTTGGGATCAGCCCCAGCATTTT
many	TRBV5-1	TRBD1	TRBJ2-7	CASSLGQGFNEQYF	TGCGCCAGCAGCTTGGGACAGGGGTTCAACGAGCAGTACTTC
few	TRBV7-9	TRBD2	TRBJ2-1	CASSTLAGSRYNEQFF	TGTGCCAGCAGCACCTTAGCGGGGTCAAGGTACAATGAGCAGTTCTTC
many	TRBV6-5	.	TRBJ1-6	CASSYGVSDNSPLHF	TGTGCCAGCAGTTACGGTGTGTCAGATAATTCACCCCTCCACTTT
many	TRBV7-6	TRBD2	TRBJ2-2	CASSSGTTRTGELFF	TGTGCCAGCAGCTCCGGGACTACACGAACCGGGGAGCTGTTTTTT
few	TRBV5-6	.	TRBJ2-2	CASSFQAGELFF	TGTGCCAGCAGCTTTCAGGCCGGGGAGCTGTTTTTT
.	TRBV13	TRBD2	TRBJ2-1	CASSIRLAGGPPYNEQFF	TGTGCCAGCAGCATTCGACTAGCGGGAGGGCCCCCCTACAATGAGCAGTTCTTC
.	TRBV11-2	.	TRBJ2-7	CASRIEVGIPGYEQYF	TGTGCCAGCAGAATAGAAGTGGGCATTCCAGGCTACGAGCAGTACTTC
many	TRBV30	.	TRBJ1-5	CAWSVHNQPQHF	TGTGCCTGGAGTGTACACAATCAGCCCCAGCATTTT
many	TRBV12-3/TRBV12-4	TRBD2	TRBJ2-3	CASSFPPGSGGYRDTQYF	TGTGCCAGCAGTTTCCCCCCGGGATCGGGGGGGTACAGAGATACGCAGTATTTT
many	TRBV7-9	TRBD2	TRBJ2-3	CASSFPKTWTSGNTDTQYF	TGTGCCAGCAGCTTCCCGAAAACGTGGACTAGCGGAAACACAGATACGCAGTATTTT
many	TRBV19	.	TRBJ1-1	CASSAGPSWNTEAFF	TGTGCCAGTAGTGCCGGCCCCTCCTGGAACACTGAAGCTTTCTTT
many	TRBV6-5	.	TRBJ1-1	CASSYSVQGGFGTEAFF	TGTGCCAGCAGTTACTCGGTCCAGGGAGGCTTTGGCACTGAAGCTTTCTTT
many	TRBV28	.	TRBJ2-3	CASTLDGGTDTQYF	TGTGCCAGCACCCTCGACGGTGGCACAGATACGCAGTATTTT